This TCR beta chain comes out of a study of cytomegalovirus exposure and HLA in healthy donors. This clone was picked up one time. What it binds is unknown. Findings and limits, study-wide: Available immune exposure information was restricted to CMV serostatus only. Later analysis identified several of the most significant clusters that appeared linked to common viral pathogens. An observed cluster of highly shared sequence variants was recorded as a likely sequencing artifact.

A multiplex PCR was run with 60 Vbeta primers and 13 Jbeta primers. Only in-frame clones appear in the TCRdb table, and some are missing; sequencing was by immunoSEQ multiplex PCR. The table records around 150,000 clones, 72% of them present only once. V shed 0 bases and J shed 9 bases, with 27 bases lying between them. This CDR3 is built from 19 residues. Germline V gene data show CDR1 as LGHNA and CDR2 as YSLEER. The source material was PBMCs. The chain couples TRBV4-3 to TRBJ2-1; maybe TRBD2 (6 bases). This receptor was taken from a man aged 40-49 years in good health and CMV-seronegative. The CDR3: CASSQEVFRLAGDLGEQFF. The DNA of the CDR3 is TGCGCCAGCAGCCAAGAGGTTTTTCGTCTAGCCGGGGACTTAGGTGAGCAGTTCTTC.